This T cell receptor beta chain was recovered during a study of blood T cell repertoires in COVID-19. Cohorts were assigned according to the clinical history that participants reported. This CDR3 is 17 amino acids long. With 5 bases removed from V and 0 bases from J, the gap between germline ends came to 21 bases. Germline V gene sequence: CDR1 SGHRS, CDR2 YFSETQ. Only one count was recorded for this clone. Study processing details: The authors estimated nucleated cell counts from reference gene primer amplification. Libraries were prepared by immunoSEQ multiplex PCR; TCRdb keeps only in-frame clonotypes and omits some of them. D and trimming were read from the DNA, whereas the V and J calls and clone size are those reported in that table. The sample has 130,000 to 150,000 clones; around 87% are singletons.

The sample taken for sequencing was PBMCs or T cells enriched from blood (not recorded which). The receptor's source is a woman aged 25 to 39 with acute COVID-19. V and J are TRBV5-1 and TRBJ2-7; the D gene is possibly TRBD1 (6 bases). CDR3 sequence reads: CASRPGHLDQISYEQYF. CDR3 nucleotide sequence: TGCGCCAGCAGACCGGGACACCTTGACCAAATCTCCTACGAGCAGTACTTC.